The clone carrying this TCR beta chain was detected many times. MiXCR, run by TCRdb on the RACE reads, gives a single entry per CDR3 protein. Among 350,000 to 400,000 distinct CDR3 sequences listed, 4.5% to 6% were seen once. Time point: pre-sensitization, week 0. The treatment here: therapeutic diphenylcyclopropenone sensitization with weekly scalp DPC. Donation of samples came from alopecia patients who were 18 to 70 years old and suitable for DPC. Germline CDR1 and CDR2: SGHAT and FQNNGV. V trimming: 5 bases; J trimming: 3 bases; junction bases outside the gene matches: 5. The CDR3 loop spans 16 amino acids. This record belongs to a study of human T cells and chemical hapten exposure. Study context: Patch tests applied 0.01% DPC to the upper back and were scored after 6 days. Patients, largely female, had alopecia areata, totalis or universalis.

The rearrangement joins TRBV11-2 to TRBJ2-1; 12 bases agree with TRBD2. This sample comprised whole blood, obtained in connection with sensitization to the hapten diphenylcyclopropenone (DPC). The clonotype was recovered from a woman aged 50 to 65 with alopecia areata. Some clones in this sample may be carry-over from other donors' samples. The CDR3 DNA sequence: TGTGCCAGCAGCCCAGGACTAGCGGGAAACTACAATGAGCAGTTCTTC. Its protein product is CASSPGLAGNYNEQFF.